The 32 T cell receptor beta chains below come from one sample, sequenced in a study of blood T cell repertoires in COVID-19. Profiled with immunoSEQ multiplex PCR; TCRdb holds only in-frame clones, not every one. Of 250,000 to 350,000 clones in the sample, around 85% were seen once. The sample was PBMCs or T cells enriched from blood (not recorded which). The receptor set was obtained from a woman in her twenties or thirties who had recovered from COVID-19.

The chain uses TRBV2 and TRBJ1-3, with 7 nucleotides matching TRBD1. There are 15 residues in the CDR3. V lost 2 bases to trimming and J lost 0 bases; unmatched junction nucleotides: 1. Germline V gives CDR1 SNHLY, CDR2 FYNNEI. CDR3 bases: TGTGCCAGCAGTGAACGACAGGGCTCTGGAAACACCATATATTTT. It specifies CASSERQGSGNTIYF.

V gene TRBV2 combines with J gene TRBJ1-5; D remains ambiguous. With 8 bases removed from V and 2 bases from J, the gap between germline ends came to 10 bases. Germline V gene data show CDR1 as SNHLY and CDR2 as FYNNEI. The CDR3 has 13 amino acids. This chain's CDR3 is CASEGGGNQPQHF. CDR3 nucleotides: TGTGCCAGCGAGGGAGGCGGCAATCAGCCCCAGCATTTT.

The chain couples TRBV28 to TRBJ2-5; D is unresolved. The germline V and J ends were trimmed by 8 bases and 1 base, with 8 bases remaining between them. The CDR3 contains 12 residues. The germline V gene encodes CDR1 MDHEN and CDR2 SYDVKM. This CDR3 reads CASRVSQETQYF. CDR3 coding DNA: TGTGCCAGCCGGGTGAGCCAAGAGACCCAGTACTTC.

The chain is built from TRBV6-5 and TRBJ1-2; D remains unclear. CDR1 MNHEY and CDR2 SVGAGI come from the germline V gene. Trimming left V 10 bases short and J 8 bases short, with 17 bases between. There are 12 residues in the CDR3. This CDR3 reads CATSNSGIGYTF. The CDR3 coding sequence is TGTGCCACCTCTAATAGCGGGATCGGCTACACCTTC.

The V gene is TRBV19, the J gene TRBJ1-6; D uncertain. The CDR3 covers 14 residues. Germline V CDR1 and CDR2: LNHDA, SQIVND (reference sequence). Deletions cut 7 bases from V and 0 bases from J, with 7 bases between. The CDR3 reads CASTGSSYNSPLHF. DNA for the CDR3: TGTGCCAGTACCGGGAGCTCCTATAATTCACCCCTCCACTTT.

This rearrangement joins TRBV12-3 or TRBV12-4 to TRBJ1-4, with 8 bases identical to TRBD1. The CDR3 is 13 residues long. V dropped 6 bases and J dropped 7; count of bases not matched to a gene: 4. The CDR3 loop is CASRTGTGEKLFF. The CDR3 DNA is TGTGCCAGCAGGACCGGGACAGGTGAAAAACTGTTTTTT.

The chain combines TRBV3-1 (or the pseudogene TRBV3-2) with TRBJ1-2; TRBD1 agrees at 9 bases. The CDR3 has 15 amino acids. Germline lookup yields CDR1 LGHDT and CDR2 YNNKEL (reference sequence). After removal of 3 bases from V and 4 bases from J, the junction contained 6 bases not matched to a gene. The DNA of the CDR3 is TGTGCCAGCAGCCAGCCGGGACAGGGCGCCTATGGCTACACCTTC. Residues: CASSQPGQGAYGYTF.

The rearrangement joins TRBV28 to TRBJ1-3, with TRBD1 identical over 7 bases. The junction had 7 bases not matched to a gene; V was cut back by 6 bases and J by 2 bases. The CDR3 has 15 amino acids. Germline loops: CDR1 MDHEN, CDR2 SYDVKM. The CDR3 reads CASRLDRAAGNTIYF. Written as DNA, the CDR3 is TGTGCCAGCAGGCTAGACAGGGCCGCTGGAAACACCATATATTTT.

The V gene is TRBV24-1, the J gene TRBJ2-3, with a possible D match to TRBD1 (6 bases). Trimming left V 12 bases short and J 5 bases short, with 17 bases between. CDR3 length equals 13 residues. Germline V gene sequence: CDR1 KGHDR, CDR2 SFDVKD. CDR3 DNA: TGTGCCCCCGTCAGGGGAATGAAAGATACGCAGTATTTT. As protein: CAPVRGMKDTQYF.

This clone turned up a few times. The rearrangement joins TRBV6-6 to TRBJ2-5; 13 bases are a match to TRBD2. The CDR3 has 16 amino acids. V shed 5 bases and J 2 bases; nucleotides not matched to a gene: 5. In germline, CDR1 is MNHNY, CDR2 SVGAGI (reference sequence). CDR3 sequence reads: CASSPPTSGGQETQYF. CDR3 in DNA: TGTGCCAGCAGTCCTCCGACTAGCGGGGGGCAAGAGACCCAGTACTTC.

The rearrangement uses TRBV2 and TRBJ1-1; D is undetermined. From germline, CDR1 is SNHLY and CDR2 FYNNEI. The CDR3 covers 15 residues. Trimming took off 4 bases at V and 1 base at J, with 13 bases between the two ends. DNA for the CDR3: TGTGCCAGCAGTGGTTCTTCGACACCGAACACTGAAGCTTTCTTT. Protein product: CASSGSSTPNTEAFF.

About this clone: The same CDR3 also results from other DNA sequences found in this sample. The V call is TRBV28, the J call TRBJ1-1, with TRBD1 matching over 9 bases. Germline CDR1 MDHEN, CDR2 SYDVKM. The V gene end was trimmed by 1 base and the J gene end by 4 bases; junction bases not matched to a gene: 1. This CDR3 is built from 14 residues. The CDR3 region is CASSLSTGGTEAFF. CDR3 bases: TGTGCCAGCAGTTTATCGACAGGGGGCACTGAAGCTTTCTTT.

V is TRBV18 and J is TRBJ1-1; TRBD1 might be the D (6 bases). CDR3 length: 17 amino acids. V was shortened by 1 base and J by 6 bases, with 21 bases between the two germline ends. From germline, CDR1 is KGHSH and CDR2 LQKENI. The CDR3 coding sequence is TGTGCCAGCTCACCACTGCTGTTAGGGCAGGGGATGTCTGAAGCTTTCTTT. Encoded protein: CASSPLLLGQGMSEAFF. Using reference TRBV18 and TRBJ1-1 for the parts outside the CDR3, the full variable domain is NAGVMQNPRHLVRRRGQEARLRCSPMKGHSHVYWYRQLPEEGLKFMVYLQKENIIDESGMPKERFSAEFPKEGPSILRIQQVVRGDSAAYFCASSPLLLGQGMSEAFFGQGTRLTVV.

The table lists this clone with a count of one. The rearrangement uses TRBV19 and TRBJ1-5, with a possible D match to TRBD1 (5 bases). The CDR3 has 14 amino acids. The V end was cut by 7 bases, the J end by 7 bases, with 17 bases between. CDR1 is LNHDA and CDR2 is SQIVND in the germline V gene (reference sequence). The CDR3 sequence: CASNPGGMGQPQHF. The CDR3 coding sequence is TGTGCCAGTAACCCGGGGGGGATGGGACAGCCCCAGCATTTT. Variable domain in full (rest from reference TRBV19 and TRBJ1-5): DGGITQSPKYLFRKEGQNVTLSCEQNLNHDAMYWYRQDPGQGLRLIYYSQIVNDFQKGDIAEGYSVSREKKESFPLTVTSAQKNPTAFYLCASNPGGMGQPQHFGDGTRLSIL.

The chain uses TRBV9 and TRBJ1-1; tentatively, D is TRBD1 (5 bases). There are 15 residues in the CDR3. Germline CDR1 SGDLS, CDR2 YYNGEE. Trimming removed 2 bases at V and 4 bases at J, with 15 bases between. The CDR3 region is CASSVGGTDVTEAFF. As DNA, the CDR3 is TGTGCCAGCAGCGTCGGGGGGACGGACGTCACTGAAGCTTTCTTT.

The chain recombines TRBV24-1 with TRBJ1-2; 9 bases match TRBD1. Per the germline V gene, CDR1 is KGHDR and CDR2 is SFDVKD. V was clipped by 2 bases and J by 4 bases; unmatched bases: 10. The CDR3 is 17 amino acids. The CDR3 loop reads CATSDSAGTGTFYGYTF. The DNA for the CDR3 is TGTGCCACCAGTGATTCCGCCGGGACAGGGACTTTCTATGGCTACACCTTC.

The chain couples TRBV5-6 to TRBJ1-2, with D possibly matching TRBD1 (5 bases). Trimming took 6 bases from V and 8 from J, leaving 23 bases between them. CDR3 length: 15 amino acids. In germline, CDR1 is SGHDT, CDR2 YYEEEE. CDR3 amino acids: CASKGTGGALSGYTF. CDR3 nucleotides: TGTGCCAGCAAGGGCACGGGAGGGGCTCTATCCGGCTACACCTTC. Full variable domain (missing parts from reference TRBV5-6 and TRBJ1-2): DAGVTQSPTHLIKTRGQQVTLRCSPKSGHDTVSWYQQALGQGPQFIFQYYEEEERQRGNFPDRFSGHQFPNYSSELNVNALLLGDSALYLCASKGTGGALSGYTFGSGTRLTVV.

The chain couples TRBV7-2 to TRBJ1-2, with 8 positions matching TRBD1. V shed 4 bases and J 5 bases; nucleotides not matched to a gene: 9. The CDR3 extends over 15 amino acids. Germline V gives CDR1 SGHTA, CDR2 FQGNSA. CDR3 sequence (DNA): TGTGCCAGCAGCTCTACGACAGGGGAAATATATGGCTACACCTTC. This codes for CASSSTTGEIYGYTF.

The chain has TRBV4-1 and TRBJ2-7, with D maybe TRBD1 (6 bases). V lost 1 base to trimming and J lost 5 bases, with 12 bases between them. The CDR3 sequence is 14 residues long. Germline lookup yields CDR1 MGHRA and CDR2 YSYEKL. Here the CDR3 reads CASSQVRGADEQYF. CDR3 sequence (DNA): TGCGCCAGCAGCCAAGTCAGGGGTGCCGACGAGCAGTACTTC.

The V gene is TRBV28, the J gene TRBJ2-7; TRBD2 agrees at 8 bases. This CDR3 region has 14 residues. CDR1 MDHEN and CDR2 SYDVKM come from the germline V gene. J lost 2 bases, V lost 5 bases, and 5 bases had no gene match. DNA of the CDR3: TGTGCCAGCAGTAATAGCGGGGCGGCCTACGAGCAGTACTTC. It codes for CASSNSGAAYEQYF.

The rearrangement links TRBV10-3 to TRBJ2-7, with 8 bases lining up with TRBD1. Germline loops: CDR1 ENHRY, CDR2 SYGVKD. V gave up 8 bases and J gave up 3 bases; unmatched junction bases: 6. The CDR3 has 13 residues. The CDR3 loop is CAIQQGGDYEQYF. As DNA, the CDR3 is TGTGCCATCCAACAGGGGGGAGACTACGAGCAGTACTTC.

On this clone itself: A read error is possible here, since a much larger clone lies one base away. The same CDR3 can be traced to other DNA sequences in this sample. The chain couples TRBV28 to TRBJ2-2; a possible D gene is TRBD2 (7 bases). This CDR3 spans 15 amino acids. CDR1 and CDR2 (germline): MDHEN, SYDVKM. CDR3 nucleotide sequence: TGTGCCAGCAGTTTCGGGGGGCGAGACGTCGGGGAGTTGTTTTTT. This sequence encodes CASSFGGRDVGELFF.

This clone was counted a single time. The chain links TRBV9 to TRBJ2-1; the match to TRBD2 covers 9 bases. From germline, CDR1 is SGDLS and CDR2 YYNGEE. V lost 2 bases, J lost 2 bases, and 8 bases stayed unmatched. The CDR3 loop spans 17 amino acids. The CDR3 loop is CASSVVGGRATYNEQFF. The DNA of the CDR3 is TGTGCCAGCAGCGTGGTGGGCGGGAGGGCTACCTACAATGAGCAGTTCTTC. The full variable domain, with the rest looked up from reference TRBV9 and TRBJ2-1, is DSGVTQTPKHLITATGQRVTLRCSPRSGDLSVYWYQQSLDQGLQFLIQYYNGEERAKGNILERFSAQQFPDLHSELNLSSLELGDSALYFCASSVVGGRATYNEQFFGPGTRLTVL.

The chain carries TRBV30 and TRBJ1-6; 8 nucleotides match TRBD1. With 0 bases clipped from V and 0 bases from J, the junction kept 1 base outside the gene matches. CDR1 is GTSNPN, CDR2 SVGIG, per germline (reference sequence). The CDR3 consists of 16 residues. CDR3 residues: CAWSVQGGSYNSPLHF. The CDR3 DNA reads as TGTGCCTGGAGTGTACAGGGGGGCTCCTATAATTCACCCCTCCACTTT.

V gene TRBV28 combines with J gene TRBJ2-4, with 7 bases fitting TRBD1. Germline V lookup: CDR1 MDHEN, CDR2 SYDVKM. The CDR3 is made up of 14 amino acids. The ends lost 4 bases at V and 0 bases at J; junction bases unmatched: 0. CDR3 DNA: TGTGCCAGCAGTTGGACAGGAGCCAAAAACATTCAGTACTTC. This gives the protein CASSWTGAKNIQYF.

Concerning this clone: The same CDR3 is also encoded by other DNA sequences in this sample. The chain has TRBV12-3 or TRBV12-4 and TRBJ1-2, with 9 nucleotides matching TRBD1. V was pared by 5 bases and J by 5 bases, with 3 bases of the junction left unmatched. This CDR3 spans 13 amino acids. Here the CDR3 reads CASSLDRGYGYTF. CDR3 DNA sequence: TGTGCCAGCAGTCTTGACAGGGGGTATGGCTACACCTTC.

The rearrangement joins TRBV19 to TRBJ2-1, with 9 bases identical to TRBD2. CDR1 LNHDA and CDR2 SQIVND come from the germline V gene (reference sequence). V lost 1 base, J lost 2 bases, and 3 bases stayed unmatched. The CDR3 totals 16 residues. The CDR3 region is CASSIVASGTYNEQFF. The CDR3 nucleotides are TGTGCCAGTAGTATAGTAGCTAGCGGGACCTACAATGAGCAGTTCTTC.

The V gene is TRBV9, the J gene TRBJ2-1; D is ambiguous. Trimming removed 0 bases at V and 4 bases at J, with 5 bases between. The CDR3 runs 13 residues. CDR1 and CDR2 (germline): SGDLS, YYNGEE. CDR3 bases: TGTGCCAGCAGCGTAGGCAGGTACAATGAGCAGTTCTTC. Translating gives CASSVGRYNEQFF.

The V call is TRBV5-5, the J call TRBJ1-6; 8 nucleotides line up with TRBD1. CDR1 SGHKS and CDR2 YYEKEE come from the germline V gene (reference sequence). The CDR3 contains 17 residues. Losses at the gene ends were 4 bases for V and 6 bases for J; bases not matched to a gene: 12. The CDR3 spells CASSPDRVPFRNSPLHF. CDR3 nucleotide sequence: TGTGCCAGCAGCCCGGACAGGGTTCCGTTTCGTAATTCACCCCTCCACTTT.

The table lists this clone with a few counts. The chain uses TRBV27 and TRBJ2-2, with D tentatively TRBD1 (6 bases). Per the germline V gene, CDR1 is MNHEY and CDR2 is SMNVEV (reference sequence). This CDR3 region has 14 residues. V lost 5 bases and J lost 5, with 12 bases in between. CDR3 nucleotide sequence: TGTGCCAGCAGTCCGCTACAGGGAACCGGGGAGCTGTTTTTT. This encodes CASSPLQGTGELFF.

The V call is TRBV5-5, the J call TRBJ1-1; D remains ambiguous. Looked up from germline, CDR1 is SGHKS and CDR2 is YYEKEE (reference sequence). The ends were cut back, 5 bases at V and 5 bases at J, with 13 bases in the middle. The CDR3 runs 13 residues. CDR3 in DNA: TGTGCCAGCAGGGAGGGCCTGTGGACTGAAGCTTTCTTT. Translation gives CASREGLWTEAFF.

The chain uses TRBV12-3 or TRBV12-4 and TRBJ1-3, with D unclear. CDR3 size: 12 residues. V was cut by 6 bases and J by 4 bases, with 7 bases left in between. The CDR3 spells CASSAGGNTIYF. The CDR3 DNA is TGTGCCAGCAGCGCCGGGGGAAACACCATATATTTT.